This TCR beta chain was sequenced for a study of T cell repertoires in cytomegalovirus infection. Looking at the study overall: Shared public TCR beta signatures pointed to both CMV infection and a matching HLA type.

Study results and limitations: Within the response measured ex vivo, HLA-C-restricted CMV-specific TCR beta clonotypes were dominant. Based on cumulative public TCR beta family frequency, carriers of CMV plus the relevant HLA were identified.

J was trimmed by 0 bases and V by 5 bases; bases with no gene match: 4. The CDR3 is 15 residues long. Germline CDR1 SGHVS, CDR2 FNYEAQ. TCRdb recomputed calls from the reads with MiXCR, one row per CDR3 protein. The table records 200,000 or so distinct CDR3 sequences, about 28% of them present only once. This clonotype was seen a few times. Its antigen is still unknown. The specimen was PBMCs. The chain is built from TRBV7-6 and TRBJ2-1; 7 bases agree with TRBD2. This receptor was identified in a human donor in good health (CMV status not recorded). Some clones in this sample may be carry-over from other donors' samples. CDR3 loop: CASSPGLGSYNEQFF. CDR3 nucleotides: TGTGCCAGCAGCCCCGGACTAGGCTCCTACAATGAGCAGTTCTTC.